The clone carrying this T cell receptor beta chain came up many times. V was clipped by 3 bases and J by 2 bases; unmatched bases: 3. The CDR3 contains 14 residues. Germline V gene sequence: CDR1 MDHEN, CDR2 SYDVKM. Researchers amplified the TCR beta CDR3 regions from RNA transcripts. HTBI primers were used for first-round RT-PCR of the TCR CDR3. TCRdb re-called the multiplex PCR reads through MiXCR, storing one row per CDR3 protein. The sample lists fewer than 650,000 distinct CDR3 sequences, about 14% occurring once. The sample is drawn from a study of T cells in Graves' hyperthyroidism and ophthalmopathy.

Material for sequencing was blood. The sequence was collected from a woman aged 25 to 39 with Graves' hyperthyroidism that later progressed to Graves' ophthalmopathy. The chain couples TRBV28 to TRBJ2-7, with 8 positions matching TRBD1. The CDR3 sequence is CASSFTGGAYEQYF. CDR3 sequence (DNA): TGTGCCAGCAGTTTCACAGGGGGAGCCTACGAGCAGTACTTC.